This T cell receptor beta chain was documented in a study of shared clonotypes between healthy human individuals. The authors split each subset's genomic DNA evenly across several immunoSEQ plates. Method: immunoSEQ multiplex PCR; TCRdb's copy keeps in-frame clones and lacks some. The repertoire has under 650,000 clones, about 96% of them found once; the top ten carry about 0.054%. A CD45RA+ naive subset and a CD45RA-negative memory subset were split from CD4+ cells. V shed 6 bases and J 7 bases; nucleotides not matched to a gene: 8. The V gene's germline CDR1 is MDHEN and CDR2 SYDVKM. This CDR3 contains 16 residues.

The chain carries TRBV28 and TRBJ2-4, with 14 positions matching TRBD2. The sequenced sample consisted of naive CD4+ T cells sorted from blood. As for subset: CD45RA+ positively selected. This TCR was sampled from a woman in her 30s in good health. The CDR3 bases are TGTGCCAGCAGCCGACTAGCGGGAGGGCCGGGTAACATTCAGTACTTC. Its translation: CASSRLAGGPGNIQYF.